This T cell receptor (beta chain) originates from a study of OX40 agonist ivuxolimab in advanced cancers. Study overall: Patients received the agonistic anti-OX40 (CD134) antibody ivuxolimab. Patients with prior anti-PD-1, anti-PD-L1 or anti-CTLA-4 therapy were eligible; 40% had some.

Whole-study findings and limits: Partial responders receiving 0.1-3.0 mg/kg showed among the lowest clonal expansion.

Trimming took 3 bases from V and 4 from J, leaving 8 bases between them. Germline values: CDR1 SGDLS, CDR2 YYNGEE. The CDR3 sequence is 14 residues long. Sequencing used immunoSEQ multiplex PCR; TCRdb keeps in-frame clones, though not all of them. Of 15,000 to 20,000 clones listed, roughly 72% are singletons. About this clone: Its antigen is unidentified.

This receptor was obtained from an adult with an advanced solid tumor such as melanoma, head and neck, liver or kidney cancer. Sequencing was performed on CD4+ or CD8+ T cells sorted from blood, taken in a trial of the OX40 agonist ivuxolimab. The chain links TRBV9 to TRBJ2-6; D unresolved. The CDR3 DNA is TGTGCCAGCAGCGCTGGATCAGGGGCCAACGTCCTGACTTTC. It codes for CASSAGSGANVLTF.